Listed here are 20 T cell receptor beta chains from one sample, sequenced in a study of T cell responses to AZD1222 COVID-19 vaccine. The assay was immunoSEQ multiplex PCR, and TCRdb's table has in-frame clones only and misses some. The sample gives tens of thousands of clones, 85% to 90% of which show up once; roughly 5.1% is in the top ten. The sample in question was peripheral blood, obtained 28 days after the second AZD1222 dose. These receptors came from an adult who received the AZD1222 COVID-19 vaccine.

Here the CDR3 DNA reads TGTGCCACCAGTAACGCCAGGAACACCGGGGAGCTGTTTTTT. Its translation: CATSNARNTGELFF. The V and J genes are TRBV15 and TRBJ2-2; D is unresolved. Trimming shortened V by 6 bases and J by 1 base, and 9 bases separated the two germline ends. From germline, CDR1 is LNHNV and CDR2 YYDKDF (reference sequence). The CDR3 runs to 14 residues.

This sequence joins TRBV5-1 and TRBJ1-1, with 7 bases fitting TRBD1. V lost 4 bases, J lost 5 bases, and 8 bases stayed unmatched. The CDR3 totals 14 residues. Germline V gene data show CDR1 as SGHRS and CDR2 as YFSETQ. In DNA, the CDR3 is TGCGCCAGCAGCCCTCCGACAGGGAGGACTGAAGCTTTCTTT. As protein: CASSPPTGRTEAFF. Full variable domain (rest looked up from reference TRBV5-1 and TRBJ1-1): KAGVTQTPRYLIKTRGQQVTLSCSPISGHRSVSWYQQTPGQGLQFLFEYFSETQRNKGNFPGRFSGRQFSNSRSEMNVSTLELGDSALYLCASSPPTGRTEAFFGQGTRLTVV.

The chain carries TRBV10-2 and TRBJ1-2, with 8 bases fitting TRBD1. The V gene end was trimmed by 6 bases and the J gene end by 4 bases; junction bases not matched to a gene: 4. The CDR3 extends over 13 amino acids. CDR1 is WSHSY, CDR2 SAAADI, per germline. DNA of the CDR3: TGCGCCAGCAGGACCGGACAGGGCTATGGCTACACCTTC. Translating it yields CASRTGQGYGYTF.

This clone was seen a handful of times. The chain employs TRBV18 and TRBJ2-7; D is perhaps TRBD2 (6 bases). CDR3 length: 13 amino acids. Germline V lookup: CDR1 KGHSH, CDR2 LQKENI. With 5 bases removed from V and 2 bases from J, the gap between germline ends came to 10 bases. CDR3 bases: TGTGCCAGCTCATCCGGGAGCCCCTACGAGCAGTACTTC. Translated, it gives CASSSGSPYEQYF.

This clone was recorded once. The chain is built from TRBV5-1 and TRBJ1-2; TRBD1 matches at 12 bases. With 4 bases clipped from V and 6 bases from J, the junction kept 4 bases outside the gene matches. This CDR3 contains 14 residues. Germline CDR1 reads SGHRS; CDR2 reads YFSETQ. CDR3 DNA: TGCGCCAGCAGCACCGGGACAGGGGGCGATGGCTACACCTTC. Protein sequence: CASSTGTGGDGYTF. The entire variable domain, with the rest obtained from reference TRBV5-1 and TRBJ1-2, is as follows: KAGVTQTPRYLIKTRGQQVTLSCSPISGHRSVSWYQQTPGQGLQFLFEYFSETQRNKGNFPGRFSGRQFSNSRSEMNVSTLELGDSALYLCASSTGTGGDGYTFGSGTRLTVV.

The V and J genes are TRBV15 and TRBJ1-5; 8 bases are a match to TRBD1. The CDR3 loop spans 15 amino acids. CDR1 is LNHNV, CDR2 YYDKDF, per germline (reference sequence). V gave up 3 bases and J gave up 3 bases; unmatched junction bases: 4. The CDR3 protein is CATSSWTGFNQPQHF. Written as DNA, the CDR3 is TGTGCCACCAGCAGCTGGACAGGGTTCAATCAGCCCCAGCATTTT.

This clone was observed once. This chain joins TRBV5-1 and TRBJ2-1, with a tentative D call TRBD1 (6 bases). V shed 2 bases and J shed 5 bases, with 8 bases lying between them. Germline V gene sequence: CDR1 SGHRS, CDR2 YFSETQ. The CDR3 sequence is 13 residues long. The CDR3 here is CASSLQGHNEQFF. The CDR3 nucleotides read TGCGCCAGCAGCTTACAGGGACACAATGAGCAGTTCTTC.

This CDR3 is CAISEATDTQYF. For the CDR3, the DNA is TGTGCCATCAGTGAGGCGACCGATACGCAGTATTTT. The chain has TRBV10-3 and TRBJ2-3; D remains ambiguous. The V end lost 2 bases, the J end lost 6 bases, and 6 bases lay between the germline ends. Germline CDR1 reads ENHRY; CDR2 reads SYGVKD. The CDR3 totals 12 residues.

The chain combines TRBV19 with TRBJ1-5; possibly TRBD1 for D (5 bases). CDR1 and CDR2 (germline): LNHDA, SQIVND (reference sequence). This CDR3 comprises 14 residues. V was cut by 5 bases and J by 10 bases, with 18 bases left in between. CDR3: CASSPLTTGTPQHF. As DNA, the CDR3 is TGTGCCAGTAGTCCCTTGACCACCGGGACCCCCCAGCATTTT.

As DNA, the CDR3 is TGTGCCAGCAGCTCAGGGGGTAGAGAGACCCAGTACTTC. Its protein product is CASSSGGRETQYF. The gene calls are TRBV7-9 and TRBJ2-5, with TRBD1 matching over 7 bases. Germline CDR1 SEHNR, CDR2 FQNEAQ (reference sequence). The CDR3 has 13 residues. With V trimmed by 4 bases and J by 4 bases, 3 bases remained unmatched.

Here the CDR3 reads CASSFTGGYEQYF. In DNA, the CDR3 is TGTGCCAGCAGTTTTACAGGGGGCTACGAGCAGTACTTC. The V and J genes are TRBV27 and TRBJ2-7; TRBD1 agrees at 8 bases. The germline V gene encodes CDR1 MNHEY and CDR2 SMNVEV (reference sequence). Trimming removed 3 bases from V and 3 bases from J; junction bases left unmatched: 1. The CDR3 consists of 13 residues.

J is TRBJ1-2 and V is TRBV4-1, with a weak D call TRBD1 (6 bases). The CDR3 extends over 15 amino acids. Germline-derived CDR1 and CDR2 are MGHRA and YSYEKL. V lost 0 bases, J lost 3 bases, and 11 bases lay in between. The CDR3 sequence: CASSQDPGAYYGYTF. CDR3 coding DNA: TGCGCCAGCAGCCAAGATCCGGGGGCGTACTATGGCTACACCTTC.

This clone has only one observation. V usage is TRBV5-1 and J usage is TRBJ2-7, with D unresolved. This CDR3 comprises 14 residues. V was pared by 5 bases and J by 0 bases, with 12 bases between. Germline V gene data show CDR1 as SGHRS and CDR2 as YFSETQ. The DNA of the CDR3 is TGCGCCAGCAGTCTAGGACCGGTCTCCTACGAGCAGTACTTC. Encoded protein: CASSLGPVSYEQYF.

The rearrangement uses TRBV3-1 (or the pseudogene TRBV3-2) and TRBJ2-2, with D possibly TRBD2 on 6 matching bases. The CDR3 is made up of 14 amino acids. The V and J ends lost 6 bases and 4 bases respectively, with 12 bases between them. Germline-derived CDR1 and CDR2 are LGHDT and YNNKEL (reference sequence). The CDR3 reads CASSGGTGTGELFF. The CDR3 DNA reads TGTGCCAGCAGTGGGGGGACGGGCACCGGGGAGCTGTTTTTT.

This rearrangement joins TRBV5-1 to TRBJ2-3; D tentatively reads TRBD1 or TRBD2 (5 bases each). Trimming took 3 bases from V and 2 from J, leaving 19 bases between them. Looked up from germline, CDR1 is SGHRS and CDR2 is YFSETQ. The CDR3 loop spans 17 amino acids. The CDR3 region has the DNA TGCGCCAGCAGCTCCTTGGGACCCTCCATCAACACAGATACGCAGTATTTT. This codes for CASSSLGPSINTDTQYF.

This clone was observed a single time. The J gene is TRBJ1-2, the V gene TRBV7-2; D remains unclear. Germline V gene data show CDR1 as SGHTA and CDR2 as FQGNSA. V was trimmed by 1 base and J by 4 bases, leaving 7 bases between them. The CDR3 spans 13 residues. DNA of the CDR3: TGTGCCAGCAGCTTAGGGCCGACCTATGGCTACACCTTC. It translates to CASSLGPTYGYTF.

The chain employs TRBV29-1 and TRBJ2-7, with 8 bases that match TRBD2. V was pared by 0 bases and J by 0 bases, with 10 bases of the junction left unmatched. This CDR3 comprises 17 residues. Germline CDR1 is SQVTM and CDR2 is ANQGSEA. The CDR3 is CSVEDGGRGGNSYEQYF. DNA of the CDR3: TGCAGCGTTGAAGATGGAGGTCGGGGGGGGAACTCCTACGAGCAGTACTTC.

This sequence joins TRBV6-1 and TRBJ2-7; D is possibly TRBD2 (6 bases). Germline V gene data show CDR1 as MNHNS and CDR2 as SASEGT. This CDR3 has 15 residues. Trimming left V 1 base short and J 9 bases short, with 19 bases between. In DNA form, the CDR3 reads TGTGCCAGCAGTGAAGGAAGCCGGGAGCTTATAGGGCAGTACTTC. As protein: CASSEGSRELIGQYF.

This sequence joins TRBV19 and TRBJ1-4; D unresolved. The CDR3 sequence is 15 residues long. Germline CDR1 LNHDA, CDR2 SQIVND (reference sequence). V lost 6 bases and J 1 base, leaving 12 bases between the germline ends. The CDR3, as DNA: TGTGCCAGTAGCGTTTATCCGGGAACTAATGAAAAACTGTTTTTT. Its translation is CASSVYPGTNEKLFF.

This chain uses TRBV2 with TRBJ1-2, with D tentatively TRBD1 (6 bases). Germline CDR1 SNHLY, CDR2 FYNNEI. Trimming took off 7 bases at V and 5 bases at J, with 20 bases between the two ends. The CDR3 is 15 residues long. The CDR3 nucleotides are TGTGCCAGCACCCGGGGGCAGGGCTTTTCATATGGCTACACCTTC. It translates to CASTRGQGFSYGYTF.